One and the same sample provided the 6 T cell receptor beta chains below, sequenced in a study of monozygotic twins with inflammatory bowel disease. TCRdb reprocessed the 5' RACE reads and keeps a single row for each CDR3 protein, giving no DNA. Its table lists more than 95,000 distinct CDR3 sequences. Sequencing was performed on blood. Receptors originate from a human donor with ulcerative colitis or Crohn's disease, or a healthy co-twin of an affected twin (not recorded which).

The V call is TRBV4-3, the J call TRBJ1-5. This CDR3 is 14 amino acids long. The germline CDR1 and CDR2 sequences are LGHNA and YSLEER. The CDR3 loop reads CASSQGGSNQPQHF.

The chain combines TRBV7-3 with TRBJ2-2. This CDR3 is built from 14 residues. CDR1 and CDR2 from the germline V gene are SGHTA and FQGTGA. Here the CDR3 reads CASTVRLPNGELFF.

J is TRBJ2-7 and V is TRBV5-1; TCRdb designates TRBD1, a call that cannot be tested without DNA. The CDR3 has 16 residues. Germline-derived CDR1 and CDR2 are SGHRS and YFSETQ. CDR3 region: CASSYYPGAVEYEQYF.

V gene TRBV18 combines with J gene TRBJ1-1. Per germline, CDR1 KGHSH and CDR2 LQKENI. The CDR3 spans 15 residues. This CDR3 is CASSPPGVMNTEAFF.

The chain employs TRBV5-4 and TRBJ2-1; the D call from TCRdb, TRBD1, cannot be confirmed without DNA. Germline CDR1 SGHNT, CDR2 YYREEE (reference sequence). The CDR3 runs 15 residues. The CDR3 loop reads CASSLGQGKYNEQFF.

This chain uses TRBV29-1 with TRBJ2-5; TCRdb reports TRBD1, a call that lacks DNA to check it against. Germline V gene sequence: CDR1 SQVTM, CDR2 ANQGSEA. The CDR3 has 12 residues. This CDR3 is CSVLQGSETQYF.